A single sample gave rise to the 3 T cell receptor beta chains below, sequenced in a study of T cell responses to AZD1222 COVID-19 vaccine. Profiling relied on immunoSEQ multiplex PCR, and the TCRdb table lists in-frame clones only, not all of them. The data show roughly 130,000 clones, approximately 85% seen once. The sequenced sample was peripheral blood, obtained on day 0 of AZD1222 vaccination. The source is an adult in good health.

The J gene is TRBJ1-3, the V gene TRBV9; TRBD1 is a possible D gene (5 bases). V was cut by 0 bases and J by 4 bases, with 14 bases left in between. The CDR3 consists of 16 residues. CDR1 and CDR2 from the germline V gene are SGDLS and YYNGEE. For the CDR3, the DNA is TGTGCCAGCAGCGTAGAAGGGTGGGGGTCCGGAAACACCATATATTTT. Translating it yields CASSVEGWGSGNTIYF.

The V and J genes are TRBV2 and TRBJ2-5; 9 bases agree with TRBD1. The CDR3 has 15 amino acids. Trimming at V came to 5 bases and at J to 5 bases, leaving 9 bases not matched to a gene. From germline, CDR1 is SNHLY and CDR2 FYNNEI. The CDR3 loop reads CASSSRAQGAETQYF. Here the CDR3 DNA reads TGTGCCAGCAGTTCCCGTGCACAGGGGGCCGAGACCCAGTACTTC.

The chain carries TRBV3-1 (or the pseudogene TRBV3-2) and TRBJ1-3; 12 bases align to TRBD1. This CDR3 has 18 residues. V trimming: 4 bases; J trimming: 0 bases; junction bases outside the gene matches: 7. Germline CDR1 reads LGHDT; CDR2 reads YNNKEL (reference sequence). CDR3 sequence (DNA): TGTGCCAGCAGCCGAAAGGGACAGGGGGCTTTCTCTGGAAACACCATATATTTT. Residues: CASSRKGQGAFSGNTIYF.